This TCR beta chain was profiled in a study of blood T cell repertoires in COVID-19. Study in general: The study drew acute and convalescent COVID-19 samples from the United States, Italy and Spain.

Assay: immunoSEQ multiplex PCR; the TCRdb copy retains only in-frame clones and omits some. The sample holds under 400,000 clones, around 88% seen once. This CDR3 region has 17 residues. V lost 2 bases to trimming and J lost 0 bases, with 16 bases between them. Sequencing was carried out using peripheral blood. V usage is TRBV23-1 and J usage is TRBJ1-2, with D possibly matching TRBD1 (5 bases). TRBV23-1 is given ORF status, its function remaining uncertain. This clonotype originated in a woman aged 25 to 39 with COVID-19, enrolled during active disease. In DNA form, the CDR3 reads TGCGCCAGCAGTCAACAGGCTGGGAAGGGGACTAACTATGGCTACACCTTC. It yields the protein CASSQQAGKGTNYGYTF.